The clone carrying this TCR beta chain has only one observation. Its antigen remains unknown. This entry comes from a study of T cell responses to AZD1222 COVID-19 vaccine. Study-level findings and limits: White British ancestry dominated among donors, who included more females, and clonal diversity was possibly underestimated. Among AZD1222 vaccinees, only five or six were seropositive at baseline.

Here immunoSEQ multiplex PCR was the method, and the copy in TCRdb shows in-frame clones only, minus some. The table records over 150,000 clones, 88% of them present only once. The CDR3 has 15 residues. Germline values: CDR1 MGHRA, CDR2 YSYEKL. The germline V and J ends were trimmed by 4 bases and 6 bases, with 16 bases remaining between them. Here the sequenced sample was peripheral blood, taken 28 days after the second AZD1222 dose. This receptor was taken from an adult who received the AZD1222 COVID-19 vaccine. The gene calls are TRBV4-1 and TRBJ1-5; the D gene is possibly TRBD1 (6 bases). CDR3 sequence (DNA): TGCGCCAGCAGCCGGAGCCAGGGGTGGGGTCAGCCCCAGCATTTT. Translation: CASSRSQGWGQPQHF.